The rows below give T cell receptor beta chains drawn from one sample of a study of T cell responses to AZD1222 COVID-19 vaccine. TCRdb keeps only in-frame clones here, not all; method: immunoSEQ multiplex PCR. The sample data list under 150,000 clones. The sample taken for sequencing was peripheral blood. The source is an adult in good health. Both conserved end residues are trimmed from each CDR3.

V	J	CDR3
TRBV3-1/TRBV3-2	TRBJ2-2	ASSQARQGLTGELF
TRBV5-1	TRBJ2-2	ASSLAEVPPGELF
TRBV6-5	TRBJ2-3	ASSSSGDTQY
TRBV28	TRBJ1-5	ASSLYWQTSNQPQH
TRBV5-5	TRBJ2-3	ASSPTPPVASGTQY
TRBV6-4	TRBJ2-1	AKTPSGGDYNEQF
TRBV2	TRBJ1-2	ASRAGYGYT
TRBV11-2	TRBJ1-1	ASSIAGDYTEAF
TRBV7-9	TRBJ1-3	ASSPLGNTIY
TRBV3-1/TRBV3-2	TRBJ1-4	ASSQAATNEKLF
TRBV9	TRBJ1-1	ASSVVGTQNTEAF
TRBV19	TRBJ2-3	ASSKLADTQY
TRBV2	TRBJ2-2	ASSVGQGGIGELF
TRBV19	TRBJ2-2	ASADRGYGELF
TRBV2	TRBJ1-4	ASSDWDRRATNEKLF
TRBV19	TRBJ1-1	ASSIQGALGTEAF
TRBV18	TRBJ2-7	ASSPGPQGYEQY
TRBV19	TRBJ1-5	ASTTLLYSNQPQH
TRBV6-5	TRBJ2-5	ASTSGGETQY
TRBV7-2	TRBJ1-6	ASSPELSSYNSPLH
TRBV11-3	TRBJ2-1	ASSPAPTGNAEQF
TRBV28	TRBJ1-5	ASSPSSGVAQH
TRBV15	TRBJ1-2	ATSGAPGQGLNYGYT
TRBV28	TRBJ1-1	ASYSTVVNTEAF
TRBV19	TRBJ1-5	ASSIAEGSNQPQH
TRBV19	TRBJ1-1	ASSPQGPSTEAF
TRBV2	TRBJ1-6	ASTEGQFNSPLH
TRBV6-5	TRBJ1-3	ASSLTGSTGNTIY
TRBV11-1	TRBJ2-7	ASSLDRGLTGEQY
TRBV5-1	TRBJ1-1	ASSLVRASEAF
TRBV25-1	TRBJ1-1	ASSESGGRAF
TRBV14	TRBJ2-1	ASSQEPGLAVIDEQF
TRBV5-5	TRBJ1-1	ASSLILDTEAF
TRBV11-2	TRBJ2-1	ASSPDVRGNEQF
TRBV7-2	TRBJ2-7	ASSYRLAGGYEQY